This TCR beta chain came from a study of blood T cell repertoires in COVID-19. Overall study: Whether acute or convalescent, the COVID-19 samples came from the United States, Italy and Spain.

V lost 1 base and J lost 8; bases outside the gene matches: 8. The CDR3 has 14 residues. Germline V gene data show CDR1 as GTSNPN and CDR2 as SVGIG (reference sequence). Sequencing used immunoSEQ multiplex PCR; TCRdb keeps in-frame clones, though not all of them. The sample has 350,000 to 450,000 clones; 89% are singletons. The sequenced sample consisted of peripheral blood. The chain carries TRBV30 and TRBJ1-2, with 9 nucleotides matching TRBD1. The receptor was isolated from a man aged 35 to 55 with acute or convalescent COVID-19. CDR3 loop: CAWSAGTGPGGYTF. In DNA form, the CDR3 reads TGTGCCTGGAGTGCCGGGACAGGGCCAGGCGGCTACACCTTC.